Listed below are T cell receptor beta chains from one sample, sequenced in a study of T-cell memory formation after mild COVID-19. One entry per CDR3 protein results from TCRdb running MiXCR on the 5' RACE reads. The repertoire holds under 550,000 distinct CDR3 sequences, with about 20% as singletons. Sequencing was performed on PBMCs or a T cell subset sorted from them (not recorded which). The source of these receptors is an adult woman who had mild COVID-19 (a few samples of this study predate the infection). Cell type and time point are not known. Both conserved end residues are part of each CDR3. D genes are given only for firm matches. Not every row has a clone size; where given, it reads once, few, many or a size class.

CDR3nt,CDR3aa,v_gene,abundance,len,d_gene,j_gene
TGTGCCAGCAGCTTGGGGGTCGGGCACCGGGAGCTGTTTTTT,CASSLGVGHRELFF,TRBV5-6,few,14,-,TRBJ2-2
TGCAGTGCTACTCGAGGTGGCTACACCTTC,CSATRGGYTF,TRBV20-1,few,10,-,TRBJ1-2
TGTGCCAGCAGCCGGGTAGCGGGAGGTCTCACAGATACGCAGTATTTT,CASSRVAGGLTDTQYF,TRBV14,-,16,TRBD2,TRBJ2-3
TGTGCCAGCAGCTTCGACAGGGACGGAGTCGAATATGGCTACACCTTC,CASSFDRDGVEYGYTF,TRBV12-3/TRBV12-4,-,16,TRBD1,TRBJ1-2
TGCAGCGTTGGGGACAGGGTTGGCAATCAGCCCCAGCATTTT,CSVGDRVGNQPQHF,TRBV29-1,few,14,TRBD1,TRBJ1-5
TGTGCCAGCGGGGAACCGATATACAATGAGCAGTTCTTC,CASGEPIYNEQFF,TRBV11-3,few,13,-,TRBJ2-1
TGTGCCAGCGCCCCTCCGGGAGGGCCCTACGAGCAGTACTTC,CASAPPGGPYEQYF,TRBV7-6,-,14,TRBD2,TRBJ2-7
TGTGCCAGCCTGAGGGGTGCACTCTACAATGAGCAGTTCTTC,CASLRGALYNEQFF,TRBV6-1,-,14,-,TRBJ2-1
TGTGCCAGCAGCGTAGCTGGTACAGCAGGAACCAAAAACATTCAGTACTTC,CASSVAGTAGTKNIQYF,TRBV9,few,17,-,TRBJ2-4
TGTGCCAGTAGTATAGGACAGATGTTGTCTGGGGCCAACGTCCTGACTTTC,CASSIGQMLSGANVLTF,TRBV19,-,17,-,TRBJ2-6
TGTGCCAGCAGCCGAGACAGGGGGAATTCACCCCTCCACTTT,CASSRDRGNSPLHF,TRBV7-6,few,14,TRBD1,TRBJ1-6
TGCGCCAGCAGCTCTTCCTACAGGACCGGGGAGCTGTTTTTT,CASSSSYRTGELFF,TRBV5-1,many,14,-,TRBJ2-2
TGTGCCAGCAGCTTAGTCGGGTTCTTC,CASSLVGFF,TRBV7-9,many,9,-,TRBJ2-1
TGTGCCAGCAGCTTAAGGACAGGGGTCACAGATACGCAGTATTTT,CASSLRTGVTDTQYF,TRBV13,-,15,TRBD1,TRBJ2-3
TGCAGTGCTAGAGCCGGGCAGGCAGGGAGGGGCTACACCTTC,CSARAGQAGRGYTF,TRBV20-1,many,14,-,TRBJ1-2
TGTGCCAGCAGTGAGGCGGGGGGGCCCTACGAGCAGTACTTC,CASSEAGGPYEQYF,TRBV2,few,14,TRBD2,TRBJ2-7
TGTGCCACCAGTGGTACTACAGCGAACTATGGCTACACCTTC,CATSGTTANYGYTF,TRBV24-1,-,14,-,TRBJ1-2
TGCGCCAGCAGCTTGGAATTGACTAGTTATGTAGATGAGCAGTTCTTC,CASSLELTSYVDEQFF,TRBV5-1,many,16,-,TRBJ2-1
TGTGCCACCAGTGATTTGCAGGGATCTTCCTACGAGCAGTACTTC,CATSDLQGSSYEQYF,TRBV24-1,-,15,-,TRBJ2-7
TGTGCCACCAGCAGGTCGACAAGGGAGCCCCAGCATTTT,CATSRSTREPQHF,TRBV15,few,13,-,TRBJ1-5
TGTGCCAGCAGTCCCGTGGGGGCCCTCTCTGGAAACACCATATATTTT,CASSPVGALSGNTIYF,TRBV12-3/TRBV12-4,few,16,-,TRBJ1-3
TGCGCCAGCAGCCTTCGCCCGGGACAGTTTAACACTGAAGCTTTCTTT,CASSLRPGQFNTEAFF,TRBV5-1,-,16,TRBD1,TRBJ1-1
TGCAGCGTTGAAGAAATAGCGGGATCCCCCAATGAGCAGTTCTTC,CSVEEIAGSPNEQFF,TRBV29-1,few,15,TRBD2,TRBJ2-1
TGTGCCAGCAATCTAGCGGGAGGCGACGAGCAGTACTTC,CASNLAGGDEQYF,TRBV13,-,13,TRBD2,TRBJ2-7
TGTGCCAGCAGTTACACCGGACAGGGGTATGGCTACACCTTC,CASSYTGQGYGYTF,TRBV6-5,-,14,TRBD1,TRBJ1-2
TGTGCCAGCAGGCGGGGGGAAGGGGCCAAAAACATTCAGTACTTC,CASRRGEGAKNIQYF,TRBV6-6,many,15,TRBD2,TRBJ2-4
TGTGCCAGCAGCTTAACTAGCGGGCCATATAACAATGAGCAGTTCTTC,CASSLTSGPYNNEQFF,TRBV7-2,few,16,TRBD2,TRBJ2-1
TGTGCCTGCCTAACAGGGGTAATCTATGGCTACACCTTC,CACLTGVIYGYTF,TRBV30,few,13,TRBD1,TRBJ1-2
TGCGCCAGCAGCCAAGGGTACGGGGGTAATGAAAAACTGTTTTTT,CASSQGYGGNEKLFF,TRBV4-1,many,15,-,TRBJ1-4
TGCGCCAGCAGCCAAAGAGGGGCGAAGGGCTACACCTTC,CASSQRGAKGYTF,TRBV4-1,few,13,-,TRBJ1-2
TGTGCCAGCAGCTTGATCGGACCCGGTGGGTATGGCTACACCTTC,CASSLIGPGGYGYTF,TRBV5-5,few,15,-,TRBJ1-2
TGTGCCAGCAGCTTATTCGGCTCCCGGGAGACCCAGTACTTC,CASSLFGSRETQYF,TRBV7-2,few,14,-,TRBJ2-5
TGCAGCGTTAGGACGGGGGGCGTAACTAATGAAAAACTGTTTTTT,CSVRTGGVTNEKLFF,TRBV29-1,few,15,-,TRBJ1-4
TGTGCCAGCAGTCGGGGGGGCACTAGCACAGATACGCAGTATTTT,CASSRGGTSTDTQYF,TRBV5-6,few,15,TRBD2,TRBJ2-3
TGTGCCAGTGACTCCGGGACAGACTCCTACGAGCAGTACTTC,CASDSGTDSYEQYF,TRBV19,-,14,TRBD1,TRBJ2-7
TGCGCCAGCAGTGAGTCCTGGGGCTATGGCTACACCTTC,CASSESWGYGYTF,TRBV10-2,-,13,-,TRBJ1-2
TGCAGTGCTAGAGACCGGGGCCTCCGACAGACCCAGTACTTC,CSARDRGLRQTQYF,TRBV20-1,few,14,-,TRBJ2-5
TGTGCCAGCAGCTTGGTGGGCCCTGACAGGGGTTCTGAAGCTTTCTTT,CASSLVGPDRGSEAFF,TRBV5-4,few,16,TRBD1,TRBJ1-1
TGTGCCAGCAGCGAAACAGGGGGCAGTGGCTACACCTTC,CASSETGGSGYTF,TRBV9,few,13,TRBD1,TRBJ1-2
TGCGCCAGCAGCCCCCCCCGCGCGGGGTTTAGCCAAGAGACCCAGTACTTC,CASSPPRAGFSQETQYF,TRBV5-1,many,17,-,TRBJ2-5
TGTGCCAGCAGTCCACAGGGGGCGTTTAAGAAGACCCAGTACTTC,CASSPQGAFKKTQYF,TRBV27,few,15,TRBD1,TRBJ2-5
TGTGCCAGCAGCCCCAAGATGGGACGGGACTACGAGCAGTACTTC,CASSPKMGRDYEQYF,TRBV7-6,-,15,-,TRBJ2-7
TGTGCCAGCAGCCAAGTCGTACCCGAGAGGACCCAGTACTTC,CASSQVVPERTQYF,TRBV3-1,few,14,-,TRBJ2-5
TGTGCCAGCAGCTTAGTTAACACTGAAGCTTTCTTT,CASSLVNTEAFF,TRBV7-9,many,12,-,TRBJ1-1
TGCGCCAGCACCCAAGACAGGAACACCGGGGAGCTGTTTTTT,CASTQDRNTGELFF,TRBV5-1,few,14,-,TRBJ2-2
TGTGCCAGCAGCCCCCAAGGGGGGGGCAATCAGCCCCAGCATTTT,CASSPQGGGNQPQHF,TRBV9,few,15,-,TRBJ1-5
TGTGCCAGCAGCCCCCTTGGCGGGGATAGCAATCAGCCCCAGCATTTT,CASSPLGGDSNQPQHF,TRBV5-5,many,16,-,TRBJ1-5
TGTGCCAGCAGCTTAGATTTAGAAGGAACTGCGGCCACGCAGTATTTT,CASSLDLEGTAATQYF,TRBV7-2,-,16,-,TRBJ2-3
TGCGCCAGCAGGCTCCAGGGTAATACCTACGAGCAGTACTTC,CASRLQGNTYEQYF,TRBV5-1,many,14,-,TRBJ2-7
TGTGCCAGCAACGCGGGACAGGCCTTTGAGGAGCAGTACTTC,CASNAGQAFEEQYF,TRBV7-9,-,14,TRBD1,TRBJ2-7
TGTGCCAGCAGCCCGGGACAGGGCCACCTCTATGGCTACACCTTC,CASSPGQGHLYGYTF,TRBV3-1,-,15,TRBD1,TRBJ1-2
TGTGCCAGCAGTTACTCAGCGGGAGGACCGAACACCGGGGAGCTGTTTTTT,CASSYSAGGPNTGELFF,TRBV6-2/TRBV6-3,-,17,TRBD2,TRBJ2-2
TGTGCCAGCAGCTTAGAGGTTCCAGAGACCCAGTACTTC,CASSLEVPETQYF,TRBV11-2,-,13,-,TRBJ2-5
TGTGCCAGCACCGGGGGGCAGAACACTGAAGCTTTCTTT,CASTGGQNTEAFF,TRBV5-6,-,13,-,TRBJ1-1
TGCAGTGCTAGAGATCCCGGGGAGAGTCAGCCCCAGCATTTT,CSARDPGESQPQHF,TRBV20-1,-,14,-,TRBJ1-5